These 7 T cell receptor beta chains were all obtained from the same sample, sequenced in a study of vaccination effects on CD4 cells after COVID-19 (dated by TCRdb to the early 2020s). These receptors' targets are unknown. The library was built by means of the immunoSEQ multiplex PCR assay. This is the immuneACCESS table as TCRdb keeps it, with only in-frame sequences that have V and J called. A part of the clones is gone; compared with another copy, unresolved V genes explain less than half, and the rest is unexplained. For this sample the table gives some 79,000 clones, of which 70% to 75% were detected only once. The ten top clones hold approximately 1.9% of the sample. In the ViraFEST assay, PBMC were stimulated with viral peptide pools, and antigen-specific CD4+ T cell clonotypes were then identified by expansion using TCR sequencing. After about 10 days of culture, CD4+ T cells were isolated with the EasySep CD4+ T cell isolation kit.

The sequenced sample was CD4+ T cells from PBMCs cultured with HCoV-229E spike peptides, obtained before COVID-19 vaccination. What this sample's cell subset or site label stands for: HCoV-229E spike overlapping peptide pool stimulation. Receptors were obtained from a human donor who received a COVID-19 vaccine.

V gene TRBV20-1 combines with J gene TRBJ2-1; D is ambiguous. From germline, CDR1 is DFQATT and CDR2 SNEGSKA (reference sequence). The V end lost 4 bases, the J end lost 7 bases, and 8 bases lay between the germline ends. The CDR3 spans 11 residues. CDR3: CSATLRNEQFF. For the CDR3, the DNA is TGCAGTGCTACCCTTCGGAATGAGCAGTTCTTC.

This clone was seen more than once but under ten times. Other DNA sequences in this sample translate to the same CDR3. The gene calls are TRBV7-2 and TRBJ2-1, with a weak D call TRBD1 (5 bases). Germline V gene sequence: CDR1 SGHTA, CDR2 FQGNSA. V dropped 2 bases and J dropped 4 bases, with 9 bases sitting between them. This CDR3 is 14 amino acids long. The CDR3: CASSLRQGYNEQFF. CDR3 DNA: TGTGCCAGCAGCTTAAGGCAGGGATACAATGAGCAGTTCTTC.

This clone turned up a few times. The chain carries TRBV5-4 and TRBJ1-3, with D uncertain. V gave up 2 bases and J gave up 0 bases, with 12 bases separating them. The germline V gene has CDR1 SGHNT and CDR2 YYREEE (reference sequence). The CDR3 contains 16 residues. The CDR3 sequence: CASSFSGGASGNTIYF. In DNA, the CDR3 is TGTGCCAGCAGCTTTTCGGGCGGAGCCTCTGGAAACACCATATATTTT.

This clone was seen more than once but under ten times. This chain links TRBV3-1 (or the pseudogene TRBV3-2) with TRBJ1-2, with no clear D. Per the germline V gene, CDR1 is LGHDT and CDR2 is YNNKEL (reference sequence). The ends were cut back, 4 bases at V and 5 bases at J, with 20 bases in the middle. The CDR3 runs to 16 residues. CDR3 protein: CASSPLGAGKGYGYTF. CDR3 DNA sequence: TGTGCCAGCAGCCCCCTAGGAGCTGGAAAAGGGTATGGCTACACCTTC.

This chain joins TRBV7-3 and TRBJ2-5; D gene ambiguous. The CDR3 is 13 amino acids. The V end lost 0 bases, the J end lost 5 bases, and 7 bases lay between the germline ends. CDR1 SGHTA and CDR2 FQGTGA come from the germline V gene. This CDR3 is CASSLTSAETQYF. The CDR3 bases are TGTGCCAGCAGCTTAACTAGTGCGGAGACCCAGTACTTC.

The rearrangement joins TRBV7-2 to TRBJ1-2; weak D call: TRBD1 (6 bases). V was shortened by 5 bases and J by 3 bases, with 13 bases between the two germline ends. CDR3 length equals 14 residues. In germline, CDR1 is SGHTA, CDR2 FQGNSA. CDR3 in DNA: TGTGCCAGCAGCCCGATAACAGGGTACTATGGCTACACCTTC. This translates into CASSPITGYYGYTF.

This rearrangement joins TRBV24-1 to TRBJ2-3, with D hard to call. The CDR3 spans 11 residues. Per the germline V gene, CDR1 is KGHDR and CDR2 is SFDVKD. Trimming left V 5 bases short and J 5 bases short, with 4 bases between. CDR3 sequence: CATSVKDTQYF. The CDR3 bases are TGTGCCACCAGTGTAAAAGATACGCAGTATTTT.